This entry concerns a single T cell receptor beta chain. What it binds is unknown. This sample was taken from a study of response to subunit inactivated influenza vaccine. General study results and limits: Few additional T cells are recruited per seasonal influenza vaccination, authors suggested.

CDR1 is DFQATT, CDR2 SNEGSKA, per germline (reference sequence). The V end was cut by 3 bases, the J end by 6 bases, with 14 bases between. The CDR3 sequence is 13 residues long. MiXCR, applied by TCRdb to the RT-PCR reads, yields one record per CDR3 protein. Found here are hundreds of thousands of distinct CDR3 sequences, approximately 18% of them singletons; the top ten hold 11%. This chain connects TRBV20-1 to TRBJ2-5, with D possibly matching TRBD1 (6 bases). This TCR was recovered from a man aged 45 to 65 who received an inactivated influenza vaccine. The specimen was PBMCs from blood, collected more than 4 days after vaccination. The CDR3 here is CSAREQGRKTQYF. In DNA form, the CDR3 reads TGCAGTGCTAGGGAACAGGGTCGAAAGACCCAGTACTTC.